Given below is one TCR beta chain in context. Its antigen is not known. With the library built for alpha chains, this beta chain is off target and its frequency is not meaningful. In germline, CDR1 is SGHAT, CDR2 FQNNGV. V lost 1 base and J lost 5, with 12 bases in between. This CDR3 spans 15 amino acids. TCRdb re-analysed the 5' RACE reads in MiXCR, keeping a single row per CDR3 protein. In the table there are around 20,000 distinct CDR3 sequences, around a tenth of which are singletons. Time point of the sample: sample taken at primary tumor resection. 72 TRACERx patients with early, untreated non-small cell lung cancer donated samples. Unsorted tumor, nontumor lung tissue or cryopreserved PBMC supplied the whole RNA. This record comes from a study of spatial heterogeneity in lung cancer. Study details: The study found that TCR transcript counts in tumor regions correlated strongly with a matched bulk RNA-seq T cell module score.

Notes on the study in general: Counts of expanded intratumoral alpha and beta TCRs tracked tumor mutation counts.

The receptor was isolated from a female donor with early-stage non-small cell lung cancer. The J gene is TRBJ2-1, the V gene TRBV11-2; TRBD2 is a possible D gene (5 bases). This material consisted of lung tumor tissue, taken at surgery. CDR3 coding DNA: TGTGCCAGCAGCTTAGGGGGAGCCGGAAACAATGAGCAGTTCTTC. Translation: CASSLGGAGNNEQFF.